The clone carrying this T cell receptor (beta chain) was observed at least ten times. Sample-barcoded 5' priming and a J-beta primer mix drove a second PCR of about 7 to 11 cycles. TCRdb re-analysed the 5' RACE reads in MiXCR, keeping a single row per CDR3 protein. Of 630,000 or so distinct CDR3 sequences in the sample, around 32% were seen once. This sample was included in a study of blood T cells in healthy people across ages. Germline V gives CDR1 SGHRS, CDR2 YFSETQ. This CDR3 comprises 15 residues. The ends were cut back, 1 base at V and 6 bases at J, with 14 bases in the middle. V and J are TRBV5-1 and TRBJ2-1, with D possibly TRBD2 on 7 matching bases. The source material was blood. The origin of this receptor is an elderly woman in good health. The CDR3 here is CASSLRSGGGNEQFF. Written as DNA, the CDR3 is TGCGCCAGCAGCTTGCGGTCGGGGGGCGGCAATGAGCAGTTCTTC.